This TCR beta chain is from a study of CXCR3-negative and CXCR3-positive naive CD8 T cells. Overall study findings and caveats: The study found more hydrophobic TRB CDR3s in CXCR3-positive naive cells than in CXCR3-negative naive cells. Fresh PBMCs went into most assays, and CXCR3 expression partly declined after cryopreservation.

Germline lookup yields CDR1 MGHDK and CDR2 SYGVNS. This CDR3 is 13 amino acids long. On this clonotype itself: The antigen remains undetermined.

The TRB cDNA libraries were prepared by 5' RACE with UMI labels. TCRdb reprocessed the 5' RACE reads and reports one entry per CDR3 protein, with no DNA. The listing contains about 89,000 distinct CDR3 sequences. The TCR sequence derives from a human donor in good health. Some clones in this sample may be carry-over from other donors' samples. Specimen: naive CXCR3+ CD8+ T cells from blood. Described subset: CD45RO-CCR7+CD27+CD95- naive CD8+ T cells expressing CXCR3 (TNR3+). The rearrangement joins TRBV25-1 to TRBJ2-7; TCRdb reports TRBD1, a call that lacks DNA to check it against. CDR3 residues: CASSSPGLNEQYF.